This TCR beta chain was sequenced during a study of T cell clonotyping in hematopoietic cell transplantation. General study findings and limits: Few recipient clonotypes overlapped donors; over 95% were de novo at given depth. Recipient TCR diversity dropped after transplant; expanded clonotypes rose from day 30 to 180.

Details on this clone: What it binds is not known.

CDR1 and CDR2 (germline): MNHEY, SMNVEV (reference sequence). This CDR3 is built from 18 residues. Deletions cut 6 bases from V and 3 bases from J, with 27 bases between. The repertoire was sequenced with immunoSEQ multiplex PCR; TCRdb's copy has only in-frame clones and lacks some. The data show some 40,000 clones, around 94% seen once. The sequenced material came from peripheral blood mononuclear cells. The V gene is TRBV27, the J gene TRBJ2-7; the D gene is possibly TRBD2 (5 bases). The source of this sequence is a woman aged 45-65 years in good health. Some clones in this sample may be carry-over from other donors' samples. CDR3 protein: CASRPLQTSGIPIYEQYF. For the CDR3, the DNA is TGTGCCAGCAGACCTTTACAAACGAGCGGAATACCAATCTACGAGCAGTACTTC.